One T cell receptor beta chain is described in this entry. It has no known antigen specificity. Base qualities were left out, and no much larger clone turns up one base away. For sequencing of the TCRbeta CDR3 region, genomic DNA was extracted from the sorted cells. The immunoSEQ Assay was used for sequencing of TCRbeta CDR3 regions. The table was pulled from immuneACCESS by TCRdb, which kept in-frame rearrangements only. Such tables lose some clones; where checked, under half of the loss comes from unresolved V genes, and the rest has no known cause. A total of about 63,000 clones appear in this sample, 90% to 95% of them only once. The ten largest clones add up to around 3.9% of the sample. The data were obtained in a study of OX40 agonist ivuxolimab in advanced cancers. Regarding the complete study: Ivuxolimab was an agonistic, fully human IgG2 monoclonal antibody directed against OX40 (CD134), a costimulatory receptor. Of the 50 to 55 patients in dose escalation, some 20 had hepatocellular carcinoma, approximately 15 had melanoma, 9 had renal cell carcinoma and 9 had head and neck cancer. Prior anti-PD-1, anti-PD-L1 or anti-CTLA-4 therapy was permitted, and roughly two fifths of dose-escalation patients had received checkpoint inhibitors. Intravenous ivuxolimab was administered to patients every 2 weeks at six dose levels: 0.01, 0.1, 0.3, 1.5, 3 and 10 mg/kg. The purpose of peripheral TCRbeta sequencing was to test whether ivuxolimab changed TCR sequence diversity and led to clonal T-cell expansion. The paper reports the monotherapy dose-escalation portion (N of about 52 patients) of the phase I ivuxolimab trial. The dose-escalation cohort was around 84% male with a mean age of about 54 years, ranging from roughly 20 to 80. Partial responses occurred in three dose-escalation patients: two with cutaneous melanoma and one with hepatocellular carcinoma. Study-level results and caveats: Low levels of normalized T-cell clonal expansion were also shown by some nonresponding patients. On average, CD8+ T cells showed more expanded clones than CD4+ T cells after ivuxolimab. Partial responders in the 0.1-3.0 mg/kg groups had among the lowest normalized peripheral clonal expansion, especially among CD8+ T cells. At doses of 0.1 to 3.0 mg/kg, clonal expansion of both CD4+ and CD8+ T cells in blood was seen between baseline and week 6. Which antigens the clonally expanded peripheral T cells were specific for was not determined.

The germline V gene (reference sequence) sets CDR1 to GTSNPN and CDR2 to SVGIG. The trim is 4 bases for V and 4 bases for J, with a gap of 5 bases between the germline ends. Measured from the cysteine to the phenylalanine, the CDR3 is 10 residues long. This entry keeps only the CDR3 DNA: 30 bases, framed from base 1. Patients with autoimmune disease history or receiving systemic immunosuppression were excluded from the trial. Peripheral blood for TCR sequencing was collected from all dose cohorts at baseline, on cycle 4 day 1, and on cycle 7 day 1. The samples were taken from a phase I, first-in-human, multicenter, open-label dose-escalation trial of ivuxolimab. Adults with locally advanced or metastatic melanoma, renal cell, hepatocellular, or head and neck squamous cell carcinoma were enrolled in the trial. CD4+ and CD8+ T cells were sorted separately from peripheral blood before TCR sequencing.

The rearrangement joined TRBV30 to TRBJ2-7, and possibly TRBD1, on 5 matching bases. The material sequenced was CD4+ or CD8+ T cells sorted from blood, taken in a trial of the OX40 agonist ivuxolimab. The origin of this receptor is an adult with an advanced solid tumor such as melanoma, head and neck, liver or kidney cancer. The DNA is TGTGCCTGGACAGGGTACGAGCAGTACTTC. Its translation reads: CAWTGYEQYF.